Below, 17 T cell receptor beta chains from the same sample are listed, as sequenced in a study of regulatory T cells in long-lasting Graves disease. Time point given: newly diagnosed GD, antithyroid drugs for less than 3 months. RNA from PBMCs was the source of the TCR library. Sequencing libraries for TCR beta were prepared with iRepertoire HTBI primers and Arm-PCR of CDR3 regions. Each CDR3 protein gets one entry after TCRdb re-called the multiplex PCR reads with MiXCR. The table lists a few hundred thousand distinct CDR3 sequences, 12% of them singletons, with about 19% in the top ten. Another study also made use of these data, one on T cells in Graves' hyperthyroidism and ophthalmopathy.

Here the sequenced sample was peripheral blood mononuclear cells (PBMCs), taken at new diagnosis, from a patient treated with antithyroid drugs. Receptors originate from a woman aged 18 to 35 with Graves disease.

This clonotype came up many times. The junction shows a germline mismatch at one end, possibly a read error. The chain employs TRBV5-1 and TRBJ2-6, with D uncertain. Germline values: CDR1 SGHRS, CDR2 YFSETQ. The CDR3 sequence is 14 residues long. CDR3 sequence (DNA): TGTGCCAGCAGCCCTGTGGTTGGCGCCAACGTCCTGACTTTC. It specifies CASSPVVGANVLTF.

This clonotype was found many times. The chain has TRBV6-9 and TRBJ2-6; TRBD2 matches at 9 bases. The length of the CDR3 is 18 residues. Germline V gives CDR1 MNHGY, CDR2 SVAAGI. V trimming: 5 bases; J trimming: 1 base; junction bases outside the gene matches: 9. Written as DNA, the CDR3 is TGTGCCAGCAGTCTTGGGACTAGCAAGACGTCTGGGGCCAACGTCCTGACTTTC. Encoded protein: CASSLGTSKTSGANVLTF.

In this sample, this clonotype turned up a few times. The chain carries TRBV28 and TRBJ2-1; 13 nucleotides match TRBD2. This CDR3 contains 15 residues. CDR1 and CDR2 (germline): MDHEN, SYDVKM. Unmatched junction bases numbered 8, after V lost 7 bases and J lost 8 bases. The CDR3 sequence is CASTPLAGGPYEQFF. As DNA, the CDR3 is TGTGCCAGCACCCCACTAGCGGGAGGGCCGTATGAGCAGTTCTTC.

The genes are TRBV4-1 and TRBJ1-2; D ambiguous. Germline assignment: CDR1 MGHRA and CDR2 YSYEKL. The CDR3 loop spans 14 amino acids. V was trimmed by 3 bases and J by 4 bases, leaving 12 bases between them. The CDR3 DNA reads as TGCGCCAGCAGCCATGACGACGGAAGCTATGGCTACACCTTC. Protein: CASSHDDGSYGYTF.

This clonotype showed up many times. This rearrangement joins TRBV18 to TRBJ2-4, with D uncertain. The CDR3 runs 16 residues. Germline V gene lookup returns CDR1 KGHSH and CDR2 LQKENI. The V end was cut by 2 bases, the J end by 0 bases, with 11 bases between. This chain's CDR3 is CASSPTLALAKNIQYF. The CDR3 region has the DNA TGTGCCAGCTCACCAACCCTGGCCTTAGCCAAAAACATTCAGTACTTC.

This clonotype was counted at least ten times. The V gene is TRBV15, the J gene TRBJ1-2; D perhaps matches TRBD1 (6 bases). Per the germline V gene, CDR1 is LNHNV and CDR2 is YYDKDF (reference sequence). This CDR3 comprises 15 residues. The V and J ends lost 6 bases and 2 bases respectively, with 16 bases between them. The CDR3 region has the DNA TGTGCCACCAGTTCTTACAGGGAAAAAAACTATGGCTACACCTTC. Translating it yields CATSSYREKNYGYTF.

This clonotype was observed at least ten times. V usage is TRBV5-6 and J usage is TRBJ1-1; TRBD1 matches 7 bases. CDR1 is SGHDT, CDR2 YYEEEE, per germline. After removal of 0 bases from V and 11 bases from J, the junction contained 10 bases not matched to a gene. This CDR3 has 14 amino acids. CDR3 sequence: CASSLDIGQVDAFF. The DNA for the CDR3 is TGTGCCAGCAGCTTGGATATAGGACAGGTTGACGCTTTCTTT.

This chain connects TRBV7-9 to TRBJ2-1; 10 bases align to TRBD2. The V gene end was trimmed by 8 bases and the J gene end by 0 bases; junction bases not matched to a gene: 4. There are 15 residues in the CDR3. Germline-derived CDR1 and CDR2 are SEHNR and FQNEAQ (reference sequence). The CDR3 region has the DNA TGTGCCAGCGGGACTAGCGCTAGCTCCTACAATGAGCAGTTCTTC. It encodes CASGTSASSYNEQFF.

Many counts were recorded for this clonotype. The rearrangement uses TRBV28 and TRBJ1-5; no definite D call. V was trimmed by 6 bases and J by 8 bases, leaving 17 bases between them. Germline V gene lookup returns CDR1 MDHEN and CDR2 SYDVKM. The CDR3 has 14 amino acids. The CDR3 sequence: CASSPPPGSEPQHF. CDR3 DNA sequence: TGTGCCAGCAGCCCCCCACCCGGGAGCGAGCCCCAGCATTTT.

This clonotype was detected only a few times. V gene TRBV20-1 combines with J gene TRBJ1-5; D gene unclear. V was pared by 3 bases and J by 3 bases, with 15 bases between. The germline V gene has CDR1 DFQATT and CDR2 SNEGSKA (reference sequence). The CDR3 is 15 amino acids. The CDR3 DNA sequence: TGCAGTGCTAGCTTTCGAGGACTCGTCAATCAGCCCCAGCATTTT. Its translation: CSASFRGLVNQPQHF.

Many counts were recorded for this clonotype. The J gene is TRBJ2-4, the V gene TRBV7-3; 9 nucleotides match TRBD1. Germline CDR1 and CDR2: SGHTA and FQGTGA. The V gene end was trimmed by 5 bases and the J gene end by 4 bases; junction bases not matched to a gene: 6. The CDR3 covers 15 residues. CDR3 coding DNA: TGTGCCAGCAGCCAAGCGGGACAGGGAAAAAACATTCAGTACTTC. Its protein is CASSQAGQGKNIQYF.

There are a few counts of this clonotype. The junction departs from the called germline gene at one end, perhaps through a read error. The chain recombines TRBV7-8 with TRBJ2-5; D ambiguous. The V gene's germline CDR1 is SGHVS and CDR2 FQNEAQ. This CDR3 is built from 13 residues. The CDR3 here is CAGSLTSQETQYF. As DNA, the CDR3 is TGTGCCGGCAGCTTGACAAGCCAAGAGACCCAGTACTTC.

This clonotype came up many times. The V and J genes are TRBV6-5 and TRBJ1-6; 10 bases fit TRBD1. The CDR3 contains 14 residues. CDR1 and CDR2 (germline): MNHEY, SVGAGI. V trimming: 2 bases; J trimming: 10 bases; junction bases outside the gene matches: 2. This CDR3 reads CASSYETGGSPLHF. CDR3 bases: TGTGCCAGCAGTTACGAGACAGGGGGCTCACCCCTCCACTTT.

The J gene is TRBJ2-7, the V gene TRBV6-5, with 7 nucleotides matching TRBD1. Germline loops: CDR1 MNHEY, CDR2 SVGAGI. J lost 2 bases, V lost 0 bases, and 4 bases had no gene match. This CDR3 region has 15 residues. The CDR3: CASSYSPQGAYEQYF. In DNA form, the CDR3 reads TGTGCCAGCAGTTACTCGCCCCAGGGGGCCTACGAGCAGTACTTC.

In this sample, this clonotype turned up many times. This chain joins TRBV19 and TRBJ1-1, with D uncertain. Germline CDR1 LNHDA, CDR2 SQIVND (reference sequence). V was cut by 6 bases and J by 0 bases, with 8 bases left in between. The CDR3 extends over 13 amino acids. Here the CDR3 DNA reads TGTGCCAGTAGCGAAACAGTGAACACTGAAGCTTTCTTT. This gives the protein CASSETVNTEAFF.

Many counts were recorded for this clonotype. This sequence joins TRBV28 and TRBJ2-1; 8 nucleotides line up with TRBD2. The CDR3 runs to 15 residues. V lost 3 bases to trimming and J lost 6 bases; unmatched junction nucleotides: 7. Germline lookup yields CDR1 MDHEN and CDR2 SYDVKM. For the CDR3, the DNA is TGTGCCAGCAGTTTTCCCGGGAGGGCCGGCAATGAGCAGTTCTTC. It encodes CASSFPGRAGNEQFF. Using reference TRBV28 and TRBJ2-1 for the parts outside the CDR3, the full variable domain is DVKVTQSSRYLVKRTGEKVFLECVQDMDHENMFWYRQDPGLGLRLIYFSYDVKMKEKGDIPEGYSVSREKKERFSLILESASTNQTSMYLCASSFPGRAGNEQFFGPGTRLTVL.

CDR3 coding DNA: TGTGCCAGCAGTTTATGGGCAGGGGTTAAAAAACTGTTTTTT. Protein product: CASSLWAGVKKLFF. This chain connects TRBV27 to TRBJ1-4, with D maybe TRBD1 (6 bases). V lost 1 base, J lost 9 bases, and 12 bases lay in between. CDR3 size: 14 residues. From germline, CDR1 is MNHEY and CDR2 SMNVEV (reference sequence).